This TCR beta chain comes out of a study of shared clonotypes between healthy human individuals. Profiled with immunoSEQ multiplex PCR; TCRdb holds only in-frame clones, not every one. The sample has fewer than 2.5 million clones, roughly 93% seen once; the top ten hold 0.36%. Trimming left V 6 bases short and J 5 bases short, with 17 bases between. CDR3 length: 15 amino acids. The V gene's germline CDR1 is MDHEN and CDR2 SYDVKM. The chain joins TRBV28 to TRBJ2-1; D ambiguous. This TCR was recovered from a man aged 18 to 35 in good health. Some clones in this sample may be carry-over from other donors' samples. Sequencing used naive CD4+ T cells from PBMCs. Subset noted: CD45RA+ positively selected. CDR3 sequence (DNA): TGTGCCAGCAGCCGACCCGGGTCTGTTAACAATGAGCAGTTCTTC. It specifies CASSRPGSVNNEQFF.